The 31 T cell receptor beta chains listed next were all sequenced from one sample in a study of blood T cell repertoires in COVID-19. The table came from immunoSEQ multiplex PCR; TCRdb's copy has only in-frame clones and leaves some out. The table includes 65,000 to 75,000 clones, more than 85% detected once. The specimen sequenced was peripheral blood. The receptors stem from a human donor with active COVID-19. The donor label of this sample is uncertain.

The chain links TRBV12-3 or TRBV12-4 to TRBJ1-4, with D unresolved. The germline V and J ends were trimmed by 8 bases and 8 bases, with 15 bases remaining between them. CDR3 length: 13 amino acids. The CDR3 DNA is TGTGCCAGCGCGGCCGCCCGATCCGAAAAACTGTTTTTT. Amino acids: CASAAARSEKLFF.

This rearrangement joins TRBV6-5 to TRBJ2-7; 7 bases line up with TRBD1. Germline CDR1 and CDR2: MNHEY and SVGAGI. This CDR3 spans 13 amino acids. The junction had 4 bases not matched to a gene; V was cut back by 8 bases and J by 0 bases. The CDR3 bases are TGTGCCAGCGCTACAGGGGACTCCTACGAGCAGTACTTC. Translating it yields CASATGDSYEQYF.

J is TRBJ2-1 and V is TRBV27; TRBD2 matches 11 bases. The CDR3 is made up of 15 amino acids. CDR1 is MNHEY, CDR2 SMNVEV, per germline (reference sequence). Trimming cost V 8 bases and J 6 bases; bases outside gene matches: 9. The CDR3 region is CASRTSGFNINEQFF. The CDR3 bases are TGTGCCAGCCGGACTAGCGGGTTTAATATCAATGAGCAGTTCTTC.

The V call is TRBV10-3, the J call TRBJ2-1; the match to TRBD2 covers 8 bases. V lost 8 bases to trimming and J lost 7 bases; unmatched junction nucleotides: 7. CDR3 size: 13 residues. CDR1 ENHRY and CDR2 SYGVKD come from the germline V gene. The DNA for the CDR3 is TGTGCCATCTTGAGCGGGGGAACGAATGAGCAGTTCTTC. This translates into CAILSGGTNEQFF.

V usage is TRBV7-9 and J usage is TRBJ1-3; the match to TRBD1 covers 7 bases. This CDR3 is 15 amino acids long. Germline CDR1 and CDR2: SEHNR and FQNEAQ (reference sequence). J lost 3 bases, V lost 2 bases, and 4 bases had no gene match. CDR3 residues: CASSLQGEGGNTIYF. CDR3 coding DNA: TGTGCCAGCAGCTTACAGGGGGAAGGTGGAAACACCATATATTTT.

The V gene is TRBV29-1, the J gene TRBJ2-7, with D perhaps TRBD2 (6 bases). Germline V lookup: CDR1 SQVTM, CDR2 ANQGSEA. The CDR3 loop spans 13 amino acids. V was clipped by 1 base and J by 6 bases, with 13 bases between them. This CDR3 is CSVEANRESEQYF. The CDR3 nucleotides are TGCAGCGTTGAAGCCAATCGGGAGTCCGAGCAGTACTTC.

This clone was found once. The rearrangement links TRBV12-5 to TRBJ1-5, with 9 bases matching TRBD1. The CDR3 length is 16 residues. Germline assignment: CDR1 LGHNT and CDR2 FRNRAP. Trimming cost V 3 bases and J 2 bases; bases outside gene matches: 5. Written as DNA, the CDR3 is TGTGCTAGTGGTTTAGGGACAGGGTCTGGCAATCAGCCCCAGCATTTT. Translated: CASGLGTGSGNQPQHF. Combining the CDR3 with reference TRBV12-5 and TRBJ1-5 gives the whole variable domain DARVTQTPRHKVTEMGQEVTMRCQPILGHNTVFWYRQTMMQGLELLAYFRNRAPLDDSGMPKDRFSAEMPDATLATLKIQPSEPRDSAVYFCASGLGTGSGNQPQHFGDGTRLSIL.

In this sample, this clone turned up once. CDR3 sequence: CASSEVRQGSGANVLTF. The DNA for the CDR3 is TGTGCCAGCAGTGAAGTTCGACAGGGCTCTGGGGCCAACGTCCTGACTTTC. The chain employs TRBV6-1 and TRBJ2-6; 7 nucleotides line up with TRBD1. The V gene's germline CDR1 is MNHNS and CDR2 SASEGT. V lost 1 base, J lost 0 bases, and 3 bases stayed unmatched. This CDR3 has 17 residues.

V usage is TRBV28 and J usage is TRBJ2-3, with D maybe TRBD1 (5 bases). Trimming removed 3 bases at V and 0 bases at J, with 7 bases between. The CDR3 runs 14 residues. The germline V gene encodes CDR1 MDHEN and CDR2 SYDVKM. CDR3 amino acids: CASSFRASTDTQYF. The DNA for the CDR3 is TGTGCCAGCAGTTTCAGGGCCAGCACAGATACGCAGTATTTT.

V usage is TRBV2 and J usage is TRBJ2-1, with 12 bases aligning to TRBD2. The junction had 15 bases not matched to a gene; V was cut back by 6 bases and J by 9 bases. The CDR3 totals 17 residues. Germline V gene data show CDR1 as SNHLY and CDR2 as FYNNEI. The CDR3 sequence: CASSNNSLAGGPSEQFF. As DNA, the CDR3 is TGTGCCAGCAGCAATAACTCGCTAGCGGGAGGGCCAAGTGAGCAGTTCTTC.

The V call is TRBV5-1, the J call TRBJ2-7; D remains unclear. The CDR3 is 13 residues long. V lost 4 bases and J lost 3, with 11 bases in between. Germline values: CDR1 SGHRS, CDR2 YFSETQ. CDR3 region: CASSGQVNYEQYF. DNA for the CDR3: TGCGCCAGCAGCGGCCAGGTAAACTACGAGCAGTACTTC.

The chain is built from TRBV12-3 or TRBV12-4 and TRBJ1-2; D gene ambiguous. The CDR3 runs 12 residues. V was clipped by 4 bases and J by 4 bases, with 7 bases between them. CDR3 nucleotides: TGTGCCAGCAGTTCGGGGATCTATGGCTACACCTTC. Its protein is CASSSGIYGYTF.

The genes are TRBV3-1 (or the pseudogene TRBV3-2) and TRBJ2-1; 8 bases line up with TRBD1. The ends lost 4 bases at V and 7 bases at J; junction bases unmatched: 9. CDR1 and CDR2 (germline): LGHDT, YNNKEL (reference sequence). The CDR3 contains 15 residues. CDR3 coding DNA: TGTGCCAGCAGCCGAGTCGGACAGGGAAGGAATGAGCAGTTCTTC. Protein: CASSRVGQGRNEQFF.

The chain has TRBV5-1 and TRBJ2-1, with 9 bases fitting TRBD2. V lost 5 bases and J lost 6; bases outside the gene matches: 15. Germline V gives CDR1 SGHRS, CDR2 YFSETQ. This CDR3 spans 17 amino acids. The CDR3 DNA is TGCGCCAGCAGTCCAGACATTAGCGGGAGAAAAGGCAATGAGCAGTTCTTC. Translated, it gives CASSPDISGRKGNEQFF.

A note on this clone: At one end, the junction sequence differs from germline, possibly due to a read error. This chain uses TRBV29-1 with TRBJ1-2; 8 bases are a match to TRBD1. Germline lookup yields CDR1 SQVTM and CDR2 ANQGSEA. CDR3 length equals 14 residues. CDR3 loop: CSVEGLGQGSGYTF. In nucleotides, the CDR3 is TGCAGCGTAGAAGGACTCGGACAGGGCTCTGGCTACACCTTC.

This chain uses TRBV19 with TRBJ2-1; TRBD2 matches 7 bases. The CDR3 runs 13 residues. Germline trimming cut 1 base from V and 9 bases from J; bases unmatched to any gene: 3. Germline loops: CDR1 LNHDA, CDR2 SQIVND (reference sequence). This CDR3 is CASSIGGRAEQFF. In DNA, the CDR3 is TGTGCCAGTAGTATAGGGGGGAGGGCTGAGCAGTTCTTC.

The V and J genes are TRBV11-2 and TRBJ1-1, with a weak D call TRBD1 (5 bases). CDR3 length: 13 amino acids. The V end was cut by 4 bases, the J end by 1 base, with 7 bases between. Germline-derived CDR1 and CDR2 are SGHAT and FQNNGV. Here the CDR3 DNA reads TGTGCCAGCAGCTCAGGACAGAACACTGAAGCTTTCTTT. It translates to CASSSGQNTEAFF.

J is TRBJ2-7 and V is TRBV5-1, with 8 bases aligning to TRBD1. After removal of 4 bases from V and 5 bases from J, the junction contained 11 bases not matched to a gene. CDR1 and CDR2 (germline): SGHRS, YFSETQ. The CDR3 spans 15 residues. The CDR3 DNA reads as TGCGCCAGCAGCCTCGGGACAGGAAACTTGCACGAGCAGTACTTC. Its translation is CASSLGTGNLHEQYF.

The chain has TRBV19 and TRBJ1-3; the D gene is possibly TRBD1 (5 bases). The CDR3 contains 15 residues. The V end lost 6 bases, the J end lost 1 base, and 13 bases lay between the germline ends. Germline V CDR1 and CDR2: LNHDA, SQIVND (reference sequence). In DNA form, the CDR3 reads TGTGCCAGTAGGCCCTCGGGGGAGTCTGGAAACACCATATATTTT. It is translated as CASRPSGESGNTIYF.

The genes are TRBV12-3 or TRBV12-4 and TRBJ1-6; D is possibly TRBD1 (5 bases). V was clipped by 11 bases and J by 8 bases, with 16 bases between them. This CDR3 has 13 amino acids. This CDR3 reads CASGPQGDSPLHF. The CDR3 DNA is TGTGCCTCCGGACCCCAAGGGGATTCACCCCTCCACTTT.

The chain couples TRBV7-9 to TRBJ2-5; TRBD2 aligns across 8 bases. V lost 5 bases and J lost 3; bases outside the gene matches: 11. Germline V lookup: CDR1 SEHNR, CDR2 FQNEAQ (reference sequence). The CDR3 extends over 16 amino acids. The CDR3 loop reads CASSRTSGGGKETQYF. The CDR3, as DNA: TGTGCCAGCAGCAGGACCTCCGGGGGGGGGAAAGAGACCCAGTACTTC.

The chain recombines TRBV24-1 with TRBJ1-3; a possible D gene is TRBD1 (6 bases). This CDR3 is built from 12 residues. V was clipped by 9 bases and J by 4 bases, with 9 bases between them. The germline V gene encodes CDR1 KGHDR and CDR2 SFDVKD. CDR3 region: CATAGDGNTIYF. CDR3 nucleotides: TGTGCCACCGCAGGGGACGGAAACACCATATATTTT.

The rearrangement joins TRBV3-1 (or the pseudogene TRBV3-2) to TRBJ2-3; 7 nucleotides align to TRBD2. The CDR3 sequence is 16 residues long. V trimming: 1 base; J trimming: 0 bases; junction bases outside the gene matches: 4. Germline V gene sequence: CDR1 LGHDT, CDR2 YNNKEL (reference sequence). CDR3 residues: CASSQGLAASTDTQYF. The CDR3 region has the DNA TGTGCCAGCAGCCAAGGCCTAGCGGCCAGCACAGATACGCAGTATTTT.

The chain links TRBV4-3 to TRBJ2-7; TRBD1 aligns across 10 bases. This CDR3 is 18 amino acids long. The V segment lost 0 bases and the J segment 6 bases; nucleotides outside the gene matches: 14. The germline CDR1 and CDR2 sequences are LGHNA and YSLEER. CDR3 sequence (DNA): TGCGCCAGCAGCCAAGACCTATGGGACAGGGGTAACAGTCCCGAGCAGTACTTC. This codes for CASSQDLWDRGNSPEQYF.

V gene TRBV6-9 combines with J gene TRBJ2-7; D might be TRBD2 (5 bases). Trimming cost V 0 bases and J 4 bases, with 13 bases left between them. The V gene's germline CDR1 is MNHGY and CDR2 SVAAGI. The CDR3 has 15 residues. The CDR3 here is CASSYSRDYLYEQYF. The DNA for the CDR3 is TGTGCCAGCAGTTATTCCCGAGACTACCTTTACGAGCAGTACTTC.

The chain recombines TRBV11-2 with TRBJ2-5, with 8 bases that match TRBD2. Germline trimming cut 1 base from V and 5 bases from J; bases unmatched to any gene: 6. Germline-derived CDR1 and CDR2 are SGHAT and FQNNGV. The CDR3 totals 15 residues. The CDR3 region is CASSLGAGESETQYF. CDR3 nucleotides: TGTGCCAGCAGCTTAGGAGCGGGAGAGTCGGAGACCCAGTACTTC.

This clone was picked up one time. This chain uses TRBV18 with TRBJ2-7, with 11 bases matching TRBD2. Unmatched junction bases numbered 1, after V lost 3 bases and J lost 0 bases. The CDR3 spans 15 residues. The germline V gene has CDR1 KGHSH and CDR2 LQKENI. The CDR3 reads CASSPGTSGSYEQYF. The DNA of the CDR3 is TGTGCCAGCTCACCCGGGACTAGCGGCTCCTACGAGCAGTACTTC.

This chain links TRBV27 with TRBJ2-5; D is perhaps TRBD2 (6 bases). The V end lost 3 bases, the J end lost 4 bases, and 12 bases lay between the germline ends. Germline V gives CDR1 MNHEY, CDR2 SMNVEV (reference sequence). The CDR3 is 14 residues long. In nucleotides, the CDR3 is TGTGCCAGCAGTTTTAACGGGAGAGGAGAGACCCAGTACTTC. Translating it yields CASSFNGRGETQYF.

This sequence joins TRBV30 and TRBJ1-6; D unresolved. The ends were cut back, 0 bases at V and 6 bases at J, with 9 bases in the middle. The germline V gene has CDR1 GTSNPN and CDR2 SVGIG (reference sequence). This CDR3 is built from 14 residues. CDR3 in amino acids: CAWSVLSVNSPLHF. The CDR3 DNA is TGTGCCTGGAGTGTACTATCGGTTAATTCACCCCTCCACTTT.

This clone was seen once. This rearrangement joins TRBV5-1 to TRBJ1-5; 8 bases fit TRBD1. Germline V gene sequence: CDR1 SGHRS, CDR2 YFSETQ. V lost 4 bases and J lost 0; bases outside the gene matches: 3. This CDR3 has 15 amino acids. The CDR3 sequence is CASSMTGDSNQPQHF. Written as DNA, the CDR3 is TGCGCCAGCAGCATGACAGGGGATAGCAATCAGCCCCAGCATTTT.

The chain combines TRBV6-6 with TRBJ2-1, with 9 bases lining up with TRBD1. The J segment lost 7 bases and the V segment lost 7 bases, leaving 2 bases of the junction unmatched. Germline CDR1 reads MNHNY; CDR2 reads SVGAGI (reference sequence). The CDR3 has 12 residues. For the CDR3, the DNA is TGTGCCAGCAACGGACAGGGGAATGAGCAGTTCTTC. This gives the protein CASNGQGNEQFF.